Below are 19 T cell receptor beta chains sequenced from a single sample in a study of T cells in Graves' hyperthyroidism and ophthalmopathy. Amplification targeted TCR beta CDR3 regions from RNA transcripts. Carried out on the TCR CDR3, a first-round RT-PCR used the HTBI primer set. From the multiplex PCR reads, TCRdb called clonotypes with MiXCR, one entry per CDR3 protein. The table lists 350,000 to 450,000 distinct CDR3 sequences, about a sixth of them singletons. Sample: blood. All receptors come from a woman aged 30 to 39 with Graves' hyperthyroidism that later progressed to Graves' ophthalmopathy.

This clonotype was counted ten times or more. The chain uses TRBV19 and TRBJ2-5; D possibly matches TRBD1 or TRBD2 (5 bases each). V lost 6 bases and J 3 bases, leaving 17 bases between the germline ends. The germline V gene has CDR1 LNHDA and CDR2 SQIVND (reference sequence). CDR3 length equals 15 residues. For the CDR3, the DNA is TGTGCCAGTAGCAATCCCGGGACGTACGAAGAGACCCAGTACTTC. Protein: CASSNPGTYEETQYF.

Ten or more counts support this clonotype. CDR3 nucleotides: TGTGCCAGTTCCATGAGGCAGGGGCATGGCTACACCTTC. It codes for CASSMRQGHGYTF. The rearrangement uses TRBV19 and TRBJ1-2, with a possible D match to TRBD1 (6 bases). The V and J ends lost 8 bases and 6 bases respectively, with 16 bases between them. Germline V gene sequence: CDR1 LNHDA, CDR2 SQIVND (reference sequence). CDR3 length: 13 residues.

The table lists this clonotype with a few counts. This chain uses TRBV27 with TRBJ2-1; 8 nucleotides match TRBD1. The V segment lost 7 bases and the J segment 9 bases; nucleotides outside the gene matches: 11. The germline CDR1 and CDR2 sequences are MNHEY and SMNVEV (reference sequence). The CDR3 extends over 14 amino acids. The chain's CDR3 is CASTYGTGRGEQFF. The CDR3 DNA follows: TGTGCCAGCACTTACGGGACAGGCCGTGGTGAGCAGTTCTTC.

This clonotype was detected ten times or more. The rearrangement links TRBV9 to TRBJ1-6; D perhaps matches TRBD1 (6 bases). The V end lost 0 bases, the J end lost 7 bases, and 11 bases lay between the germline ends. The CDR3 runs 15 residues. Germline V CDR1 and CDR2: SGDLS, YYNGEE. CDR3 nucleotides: TGTGCCAGCAGCGTAGCATCGGGGGCCAATTCACCCCTCCACTTT. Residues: CASSVASGANSPLHF.

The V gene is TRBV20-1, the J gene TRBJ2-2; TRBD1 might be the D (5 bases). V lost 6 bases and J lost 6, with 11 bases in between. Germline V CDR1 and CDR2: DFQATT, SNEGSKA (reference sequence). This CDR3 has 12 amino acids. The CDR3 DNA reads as TGCAGTGCGGGGCCAGACGCCGGGGAGCTGTTTTTT. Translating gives CSAGPDAGELFF.

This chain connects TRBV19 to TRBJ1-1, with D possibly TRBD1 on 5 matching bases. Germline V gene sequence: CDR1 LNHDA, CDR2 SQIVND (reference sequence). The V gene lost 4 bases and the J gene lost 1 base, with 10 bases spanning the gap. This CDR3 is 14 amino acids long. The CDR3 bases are TGTGCCAGTAGTAGGGGCCCGTCGAACACTGAAGCTTTCTTT. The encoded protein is CASSRGPSNTEAFF.

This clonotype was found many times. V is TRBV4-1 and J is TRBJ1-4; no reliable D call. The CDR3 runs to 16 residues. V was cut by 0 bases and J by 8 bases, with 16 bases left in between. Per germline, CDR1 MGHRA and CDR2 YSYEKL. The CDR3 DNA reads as TGCGCCAGCAGCCAAGATTGGGCAGACCTTGGGGAAAAACTGTTTTTT. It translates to CASSQDWADLGEKLFF.

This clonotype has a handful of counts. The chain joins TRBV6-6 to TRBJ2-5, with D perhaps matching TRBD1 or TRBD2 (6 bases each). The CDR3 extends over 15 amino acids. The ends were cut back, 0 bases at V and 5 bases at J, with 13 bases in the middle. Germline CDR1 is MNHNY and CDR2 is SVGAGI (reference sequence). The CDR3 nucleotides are TGTGCCAGCAGTTACTCTGGGGGGCTGTTGGAGACCCAGTACTTC. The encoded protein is CASSYSGGLLETQYF.

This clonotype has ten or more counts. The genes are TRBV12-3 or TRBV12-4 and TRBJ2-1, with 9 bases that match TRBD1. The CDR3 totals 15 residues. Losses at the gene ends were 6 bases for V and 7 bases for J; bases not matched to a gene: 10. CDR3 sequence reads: CASRGTGGRMNEQFF. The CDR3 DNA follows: TGTGCCAGCAGAGGAACAGGGGGCAGGATGAATGAGCAGTTCTTC.

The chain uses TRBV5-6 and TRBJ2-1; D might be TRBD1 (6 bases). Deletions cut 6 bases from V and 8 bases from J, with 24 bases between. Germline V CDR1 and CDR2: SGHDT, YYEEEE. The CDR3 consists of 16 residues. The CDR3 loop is CASTPRWGPRGHEQFF. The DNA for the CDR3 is TGTGCCAGCACCCCACGGTGGGGGCCCAGGGGCCATGAGCAGTTCTTC.

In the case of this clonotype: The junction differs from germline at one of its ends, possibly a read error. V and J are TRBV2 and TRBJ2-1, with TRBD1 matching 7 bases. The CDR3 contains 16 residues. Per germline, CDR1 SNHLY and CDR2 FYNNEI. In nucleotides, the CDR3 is TGCGCCAGCAGCCAAGACACAGGGGCCATCTACAATGAGCAGTTCTTC. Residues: CASSQDTGAIYNEQFF.

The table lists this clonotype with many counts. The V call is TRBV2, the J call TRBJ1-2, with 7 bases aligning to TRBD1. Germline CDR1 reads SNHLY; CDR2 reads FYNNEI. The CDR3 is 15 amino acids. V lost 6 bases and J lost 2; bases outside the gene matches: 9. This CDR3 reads CASRSYQGDNYGYTF. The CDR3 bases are TGTGCCAGCAGGAGTTACCAGGGGGACAACTATGGCTACACCTTC.

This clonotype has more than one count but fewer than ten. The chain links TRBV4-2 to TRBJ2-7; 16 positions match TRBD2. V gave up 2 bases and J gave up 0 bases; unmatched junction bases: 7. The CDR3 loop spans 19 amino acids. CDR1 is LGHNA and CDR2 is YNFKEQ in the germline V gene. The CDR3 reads CASSQFGTSGGESSYEQYF. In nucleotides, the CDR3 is TGTGCCAGCAGCCAATTCGGGACTAGCGGGGGGGAGAGCTCCTACGAGCAGTACTTC.

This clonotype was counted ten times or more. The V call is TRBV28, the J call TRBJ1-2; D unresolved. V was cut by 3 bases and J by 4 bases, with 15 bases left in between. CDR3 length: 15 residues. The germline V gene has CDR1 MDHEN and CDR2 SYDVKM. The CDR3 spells CASSFLGTSFYGYTF. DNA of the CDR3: TGTGCCAGCAGTTTTTTGGGAACTTCATTCTATGGCTACACCTTC.

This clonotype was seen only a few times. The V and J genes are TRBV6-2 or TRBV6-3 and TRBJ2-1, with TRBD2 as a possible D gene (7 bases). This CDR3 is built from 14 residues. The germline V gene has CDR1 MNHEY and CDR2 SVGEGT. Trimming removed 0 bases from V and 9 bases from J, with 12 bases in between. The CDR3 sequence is CASSYSRGRGEQFF. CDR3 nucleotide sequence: TGTGCCAGCAGTTACTCGCGGGGGCGGGGTGAGCAGTTCTTC.

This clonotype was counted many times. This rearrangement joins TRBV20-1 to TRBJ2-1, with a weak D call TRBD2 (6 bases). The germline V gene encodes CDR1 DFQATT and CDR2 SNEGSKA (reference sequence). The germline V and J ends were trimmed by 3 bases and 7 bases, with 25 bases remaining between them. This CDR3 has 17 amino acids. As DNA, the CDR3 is TGCAGTGCTAGGGGGTATTTGGGCGGGGCGACGTGGAATGAGCAGTTCTTC. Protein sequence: CSARGYLGGATWNEQFF.

CDR3 sequence (DNA): TGTGCCAGCAGTGGGACAGGGGGGAAAACGAACACTGAAGCTTTCTTT. Translating it yields CASSGTGGKTNTEAFF. The genes are TRBV2 and TRBJ1-1; TRBD1 agrees at 10 bases. CDR1 and CDR2 (germline): SNHLY, FYNNEI. The length of the CDR3 is 16 residues. The trim removed 4 bases at V and 1 base at J, leaving 6 bases unmatched.

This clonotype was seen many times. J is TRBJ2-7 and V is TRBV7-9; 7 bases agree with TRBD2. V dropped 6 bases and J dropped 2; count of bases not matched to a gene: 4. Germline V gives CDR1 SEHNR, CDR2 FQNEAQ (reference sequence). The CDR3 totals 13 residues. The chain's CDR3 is CASSPTSAYEQYF. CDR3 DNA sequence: TGTGCCAGCAGTCCCACTAGCGCCTACGAGCAGTACTTC.

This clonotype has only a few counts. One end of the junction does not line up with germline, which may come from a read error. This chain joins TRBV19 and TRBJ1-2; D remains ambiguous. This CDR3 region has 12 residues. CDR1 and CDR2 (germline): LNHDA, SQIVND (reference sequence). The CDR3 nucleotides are TGTGCCAGTAGTCCCGCCGGGCAGTCAGCCTCCTTC. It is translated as CASSPAGQSASF. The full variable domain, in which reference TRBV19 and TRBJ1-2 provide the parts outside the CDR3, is DGGITQSPKYLFRKEGQNVTLSCEQNLNHDAMYWYRQDPGQGLRLIYYSQIVNDFQKGDIAEGYSVSREKKESFPLTVTSAQKNPTAFYLCASSPAGQSASFGSGTRLTVV.